This is a list of T cell receptor beta chains from one sample in a study of PD-1 blockade in classical Hodgkin lymphoma. Here immunoSEQ multiplex PCR was the method, and the copy in TCRdb shows in-frame clones only, minus some. This table holds tens of thousands of clones, around 73% found once. The sequences come from peripheral blood mononuclear cells (PBMCs), collected before the second cycle of nivolumab. The receptors come from a human donor with classical Hodgkin lymphoma. CDR3s leave out the opening cysteine and the closing phenylalanine or tryptophan.

>TRBV11-2
ASRPVGAGDPSGANVLT
>TRBV6-5
ASSNREGKLF
>TRBV7-7
ASSLGLAGQETQY
>TRBV14
ASSQAGGRGYNEQF
>TRBV6-1
ASSEKGDAWGSPLH
>TRBV6-5
ASSGTSGRYTQY
>TRBV19
ASSIVPGATGNTIY
>TRBV7-3
ASSLKGTGTRAEAF
>TRBV5-6
ASSTGQGDEKLF
>TRBV7-9
ASSPRLAGDADTQY
>TRBV28
ASSRADYGYT
>TRBV28
ASSWLNRVTHTEAF
>TRBV7-9
ASSLAGGVSEAF
>TRBV7-2
ASSWTTTLGEQF
>TRBV21-1
ASSLKGGNGPQH
>TRBV5-1
ASSFPLAGSTDTQY